The rows below give T cell receptor beta chains drawn from one sample of a study of control samples from healthy donors and cancer patients. Assay: immunoSEQ multiplex PCR; the TCRdb copy retains only in-frame clones and omits some. The data hold fewer than 200,000 clones, with just under 95% observed a single time. The specimen sequenced was blood. All receptors derive from a woman aged 55-70 years in good health. Each CDR3 is given with its conserved first and last residue. Fields, in order: V gene, J gene, D gene, clone size, CDR3 DNA, CDR3 protein. D genes are given only for firm matches. Clone sizes are given selectively: once, few, many, or a class where the clone is expanded.

v_call: TRBV27; j_call: TRBJ1-2; d_call: TRBD1; clone_size: -; cdr3_nt: TGTGCCAGCAGTTTAGAGAACTCTCGGACAGGCACCTTC; cdr3_aa: CASSLENSRTGTF
v_call: TRBV12-3/TRBV12-4; j_call: TRBJ2-7; d_call: -; clone_size: -; cdr3_nt: TGTGCCAGCAGTAAGGGGGAGACCGAGCAGTACTTC; cdr3_aa: CASSKGETEQYF
v_call: TRBV12-5; j_call: TRBJ2-1; d_call: TRBD1; clone_size: -; cdr3_nt: TGTGCTAGTGGTTCTGGGACAGGAAACTACAATGAGCAGTTCTTC; cdr3_aa: CASGSGTGNYNEQFF
v_call: TRBV5-6; j_call: TRBJ1-1; d_call: -; clone_size: -; cdr3_nt: TGTGCCAGCAGCGGAGGGGGGACTGAAGCTTTCTTT; cdr3_aa: CASSGGGTEAFF
v_call: TRBV6-5; j_call: TRBJ1-2; d_call: -; clone_size: -; cdr3_nt: TGTGCCAGCAGGCCTAAGCCGGGGGGCATTTTTGGCTACACCTTC; cdr3_aa: CASRPKPGGIFGYTF
v_call: TRBV12-3/TRBV12-4; j_call: TRBJ1-1; d_call: -; clone_size: -; cdr3_nt: TGTGCCAGCAGTCCTAATCCCGCCACTGAAGCTTTCTTT; cdr3_aa: CASSPNPATEAFF
v_call: TRBV4-1; j_call: TRBJ1-4; d_call: -; clone_size: once; cdr3_nt: TGCGCCAGCAGCCAAGGGGGCGACGATGAAAAACTGTTTTTT; cdr3_aa: CASSQGGDDEKLFF
v_call: TRBV6-5; j_call: TRBJ1-1; d_call: TRBD1; clone_size: -; cdr3_nt: TGTGCCAGCAGACCACAGGGGGCGGACACTGAAGCTTTCTTT; cdr3_aa: CASRPQGADTEAFF
v_call: TRBV5-4; j_call: TRBJ2-2; d_call: TRBD1; clone_size: -; cdr3_nt: TGTGCCAGCAGCGTGGGACAGGGTGATTCCGGGGAGCTGTTTTTT; cdr3_aa: CASSVGQGDSGELFF
v_call: TRBV7-2; j_call: TRBJ2-3; d_call: -; clone_size: -; cdr3_nt: TGTGCCAGCAGCTCACCAGGGGGGAACACAGATACGCAGTATTTT; cdr3_aa: CASSSPGGNTDTQYF
v_call: TRBV19; j_call: TRBJ1-2; d_call: -; clone_size: -; cdr3_nt: TGTGCCAGTAGTACCGCGGGGATTCTAGCTAACTATGGCTACACCTTC; cdr3_aa: CASSTAGILANYGYTF
v_call: TRBV5-4; j_call: TRBJ2-1; d_call: -; clone_size: -; cdr3_nt: TGTGCCAGCAGCTTGGCCTCGGGCTCCTACAATGAGCAGTTCTTC; cdr3_aa: CASSLASGSYNEQFF
v_call: TRBV19; j_call: TRBJ1-2; d_call: -; clone_size: once; cdr3_nt: TGTGCCAGTGGGGTGGGGCCTGGCTATGGCTACACCTTC; cdr3_aa: CASGVGPGYGYTF
v_call: TRBV9; j_call: TRBJ1-2; d_call: -; clone_size: -; cdr3_nt: TGTGCCAGCAGCGCCCCCCCCGGCAGAGACCCCCCAAAAGGTGGCTACACCTTC; cdr3_aa: CASSAPPGRDPPKGGYTF
v_call: TRBV9; j_call: TRBJ2-7; d_call: TRBD2; clone_size: -; cdr3_nt: TGTGCCAGCAGCGTAGGACTAGCAAGGGAGCAGTACTTC; cdr3_aa: CASSVGLAREQYF
v_call: TRBV6-5; j_call: TRBJ1-2; d_call: -; clone_size: -; cdr3_nt: TGTGCCAGCATCGCCAACCCGGGACGGTACTATGGCTACACCTTC; cdr3_aa: CASIANPGRYYGYTF
v_call: TRBV27; j_call: TRBJ1-5; d_call: -; clone_size: -; cdr3_nt: TGTGCCAGCAGTTTATCCCTCCAGGCGCCCCAGCATTTT; cdr3_aa: CASSLSLQAPQHF
v_call: TRBV9; j_call: TRBJ1-2; d_call: -; clone_size: -; cdr3_nt: TGTGCCAGCAGCGGCCGGGTCCTCTATGGCTACACCTTC; cdr3_aa: CASSGRVLYGYTF
v_call: TRBV30; j_call: TRBJ2-5; d_call: TRBD2; clone_size: -; cdr3_nt: TGTGCCTGGAGCCCGGGACTAGCGGGGGCCACCCAAGAGACCCAGTACTTC; cdr3_aa: CAWSPGLAGATQETQYF
v_call: TRBV6-2/TRBV6-3; j_call: TRBJ1-1; d_call: TRBD1; clone_size: -; cdr3_nt: TGTGCCAGCAGCCACGGACAGGGGAACACTGAAGCTTTCTTT; cdr3_aa: CASSHGQGNTEAFF
v_call: TRBV27; j_call: TRBJ1-2; d_call: -; clone_size: -; cdr3_nt: TGTGCCAGCAGTTTATCCCCCCGGGTTCATGGCTACACCTTC; cdr3_aa: CASSLSPRVHGYTF
v_call: TRBV11-2; j_call: TRBJ2-7; d_call: -; clone_size: -; cdr3_nt: TGTGCCAGCAGCCCTACTTGGAGATACGAGCAGTACTTC; cdr3_aa: CASSPTWRYEQYF
v_call: TRBV29-1; j_call: TRBJ1-2; d_call: -; clone_size: -; cdr3_nt: TGCAGCGCCCGCAGGGACTATGGCTACACCTTC; cdr3_aa: CSARRDYGYTF
v_call: TRBV27; j_call: TRBJ1-1; d_call: -; clone_size: -; cdr3_nt: TGTGCCAGCAGTTTATATGGTCCGTCCATGGGTGAAGCTTTCTTT; cdr3_aa: CASSLYGPSMGEAFF
v_call: TRBV5-1; j_call: TRBJ2-3; d_call: TRBD1; clone_size: -; cdr3_nt: TGCGCCAGCAGCTTGGGGACAGGGACTAGCACAGATACGCAGTATTTT; cdr3_aa: CASSLGTGTSTDTQYF
v_call: TRBV2; j_call: TRBJ1-2; d_call: -; clone_size: -; cdr3_nt: TGTGCCAGCAGTGACACAAATAGTTATGGCTACACCTTC; cdr3_aa: CASSDTNSYGYTF
v_call: TRBV9; j_call: TRBJ2-7; d_call: -; clone_size: -; cdr3_nt: TGTGCCAGCAGCGTAGGTCCCGACTCTACCTACGAGCAGTACTTC; cdr3_aa: CASSVGPDSTYEQYF
v_call: TRBV6-6; j_call: TRBJ1-6; d_call: -; clone_size: -; cdr3_nt: TGTGCCAGCACCTCCCTCCGGAACTCACCCCTCCACTTT; cdr3_aa: CASTSLRNSPLHF
v_call: TRBV3-1/TRBV3-2; j_call: TRBJ2-3; d_call: TRBD2; clone_size: -; cdr3_nt: TGTGCCAGCAGCCAAGGCGGGGGGGGCACAGATACGCAGTATTTT; cdr3_aa: CASSQGGGGTDTQYF
v_call: TRBV7-2; j_call: TRBJ1-1; d_call: TRBD1; clone_size: -; cdr3_nt: TGTGCCAGCAGCCGGGACAGTGGTGTTAATGAAGCTTTCTTT; cdr3_aa: CASSRDSGVNEAFF
v_call: TRBV15; j_call: TRBJ1-2; d_call: -; clone_size: -; cdr3_nt: TGTGCCACCAGCAGGTTTTCGGCTGGCTACACCTTC; cdr3_aa: CATSRFSAGYTF
v_call: TRBV6-2/TRBV6-3; j_call: TRBJ1-4; d_call: TRBD1; clone_size: -; cdr3_nt: TGTGCCAGCAGTCGCACAGGGGAGGTGAATGAAAAACTGTTTTTT; cdr3_aa: CASSRTGEVNEKLFF
v_call: TRBV5-1; j_call: TRBJ1-5; d_call: -; clone_size: -; cdr3_nt: TGCGCCAGCAGCTTGGAAGGGAATAGCAATCAGCCCCAGCATTTT; cdr3_aa: CASSLEGNSNQPQHF
v_call: TRBV9; j_call: TRBJ2-1; d_call: -; clone_size: -; cdr3_nt: TGTGCCAGCAGCCCATACGGACGGATCCTTTACAATGAGCAGTTCTTC; cdr3_aa: CASSPYGRILYNEQFF
v_call: TRBV11-3; j_call: TRBJ2-5; d_call: -; clone_size: -; cdr3_nt: TGTGCCAGCAGCTTGGGTCAGGAGACCCAGTACTTC; cdr3_aa: CASSLGQETQYF
v_call: TRBV7-9; j_call: TRBJ1-2; d_call: -; clone_size: -; cdr3_nt: TGTGCCAGCAGCTCCCAGCGGGACAATCATAACTATGGCTACACCTTC; cdr3_aa: CASSSQRDNHNYGYTF
v_call: TRBV30; j_call: TRBJ1-1; d_call: -; clone_size: -; cdr3_nt: TGTGCCTGGAGTCCCCCCGGGGAAATGGGGAACACTGAAGCTTTCTTT; cdr3_aa: CAWSPPGEMGNTEAFF
v_call: TRBV7-2; j_call: TRBJ1-5; d_call: -; clone_size: -; cdr3_nt: TGTGCCAGCAGTACTGAGGGGGGCAATCAGCCCCAGCATTTT; cdr3_aa: CASSTEGGNQPQHF
v_call: TRBV3-1/TRBV3-2; j_call: TRBJ2-4; d_call: -; clone_size: -; cdr3_nt: TGTGCCAGCAGCCAAGGCGACATTCAGTACTTC; cdr3_aa: CASSQGDIQYF
v_call: TRBV2; j_call: TRBJ2-7; d_call: -; clone_size: -; cdr3_nt: TGTGCCAGCAGTGATGCCTCTTCCCCCTACGAGCAGTACTTC; cdr3_aa: CASSDASSPYEQYF
v_call: TRBV19; j_call: TRBJ1-4; d_call: -; clone_size: -; cdr3_nt: TGTGCCAGTAGTATAGGCCAGGGTGTACAGTTTTTT; cdr3_aa: CASSIGQGVQFF
v_call: TRBV5-1; j_call: TRBJ1-1; d_call: TRBD1; clone_size: -; cdr3_nt: TGCGCCAGCAGCTGGGGACAGGGGACCGAAGCTTTCTTT; cdr3_aa: CASSWGQGTEAFF
v_call: TRBV29-1; j_call: TRBJ1-5; d_call: -; clone_size: -; cdr3_nt: TGCAGCGTTGGGGGCAATCAGCCCCAGCATTTT; cdr3_aa: CSVGGNQPQHF
v_call: TRBV30; j_call: TRBJ2-7; d_call: -; clone_size: -; cdr3_nt: TGTGCCTGGATCCTTAAAAGGGGGTCGTTTTACGAGCAGTACTTC; cdr3_aa: CAWILKRGSFYEQYF
v_call: TRBV18; j_call: TRBJ2-2; d_call: -; clone_size: -; cdr3_nt: TGTGCCAGCTCACCCCGTCGGGAGACCGGGGAGCTGTTTTTT; cdr3_aa: CASSPRRETGELFF
v_call: TRBV18; j_call: TRBJ2-7; d_call: -; clone_size: once; cdr3_nt: TGTGCCAGCTCACCGGGTCGGGGGCCCTCCTACGAGCAGTACTTC; cdr3_aa: CASSPGRGPSYEQYF
v_call: TRBV30; j_call: TRBJ1-1; d_call: -; clone_size: -; cdr3_nt: TGTGCCTGGAGTGTTAGGGGGTGGGATACTGAAGCTTTCTTT; cdr3_aa: CAWSVRGWDTEAFF
v_call: TRBV5-1; j_call: TRBJ1-2; d_call: -; clone_size: -; cdr3_nt: TGCGCCAGCAGCTTGGCCCAAGGGTATGGCTACACCTTC; cdr3_aa: CASSLAQGYGYTF
v_call: TRBV15; j_call: TRBJ2-7; d_call: -; clone_size: -; cdr3_nt: TGTGCCACCAGCAGAGATCGCGGGAAGACCTACGAGCAGTACTTC; cdr3_aa: CATSRDRGKTYEQYF
v_call: TRBV11-2; j_call: TRBJ1-3; d_call: TRBD1; clone_size: -; cdr3_nt: TGTGCCAGCAGCCCGGGGACAGGCGGAAACACCATATATTTT; cdr3_aa: CASSPGTGGNTIYF
v_call: TRBV3-1/TRBV3-2; j_call: TRBJ2-1; d_call: TRBD2; clone_size: -; cdr3_nt: TGTGCCAGCAGCCACTCTAGCGGGGGGCCCGGGGGTGAGCAGTTCTTC; cdr3_aa: CASSHSSGGPGGEQFF
v_call: TRBV9; j_call: TRBJ2-2; d_call: -; clone_size: -; cdr3_nt: TGTGCCAGCAGCGTAGAGGGAAGTGCAGGGGAGCTGTTTTTT; cdr3_aa: CASSVEGSAGELFF
v_call: TRBV2; j_call: TRBJ1-6; d_call: -; clone_size: -; cdr3_nt: TGTGCCAGCAGAGAACAGGGAAATAATTCACCCCTCCACTTT; cdr3_aa: CASREQGNNSPLHF
v_call: TRBV27; j_call: TRBJ1-1; d_call: TRBD1; clone_size: -; cdr3_nt: TGTGCCAGCAGTTTAACGGGACAGGGTGAAGCTTTCTTT; cdr3_aa: CASSLTGQGEAFF
v_call: TRBV19; j_call: TRBJ1-3; d_call: -; clone_size: -; cdr3_nt: TGTGCCAGTAGTAGGACGACGGGCCTTGGAAACACCATATATTTT; cdr3_aa: CASSRTTGLGNTIYF
v_call: TRBV29-1; j_call: TRBJ1-1; d_call: -; clone_size: -; cdr3_nt: TGCAGCGCAGACTATTCGGCTTTCTTT; cdr3_aa: CSADYSAFF